This T cell receptor (beta chain) is drawn from a study of PD-L1 blockade in urothelial cancer. Study-wide background: The analyses of blood took place 3 weeks (second dose) and 6 weeks after treatment start.

Here immunoSEQ multiplex PCR was the method, and the copy in TCRdb shows in-frame clones only, minus some. The sample consists of some 110,000 clones, 85% to 90% of them appearing once. General study points: Patients with below-median pretreatment blood clonality survived longer.

V gave up 6 bases and J gave up 3 bases, with 12 bases separating them. Germline lookup yields CDR1 MNHEY and CDR2 SVGAGI. The CDR3 runs to 14 residues. Time point: peripheral blood 6 weeks after treatment start. Comments on this clone: The antigen is undetermined.

This TCR derives from a man in his sixties with urothelial cancer. The input for sequencing was PBMCs, taken around atezolizumab (anti-PD-L1) treatment. This chain joins TRBV6-5 and TRBJ2-1, with D maybe TRBD1 (6 bases). This CDR3 reads CASRAPGHYNEQFF. CDR3 sequence (DNA): TGTGCCAGCAGGGCGCCGGGACACTACAATGAGCAGTTCTTC.